The 21 T cell receptor beta chains below all came from one sample that was sequenced in a study of blood T cell repertoires in COVID-19. TCRdb keeps only in-frame clones here, not all; method: immunoSEQ multiplex PCR. The data contain about 260,000 clones, 86% of them singletons. What was sequenced was PBMCs or T cells enriched from blood (not recorded which). The receptors come from a woman between 50 and 59 years old who had recovered from COVID-19.

CDR3 sequence reads: CASSFPSGSYEQYF. The CDR3 DNA follows: TGTGCCAGCAGCTTTCCGTCAGGGTCCTACGAGCAGTACTTC. This rearrangement joins TRBV5-5 to TRBJ2-7, with D perhaps matching TRBD1 (5 bases). Trimming removed 2 bases at V and 1 base at J, with 10 bases between. The CDR3 is 14 amino acids. Per germline, CDR1 SGHKS and CDR2 YYEKEE (reference sequence).

The genes are TRBV27 and TRBJ2-1; TRBD2 might be the D (6 bases). V gave up 0 bases and J gave up 6 bases, with 15 bases separating them. In germline, CDR1 is MNHEY, CDR2 SMNVEV (reference sequence). The CDR3 extends over 16 amino acids. CDR3 nucleotides: TGTGCCAGCAGTTTATCTTGGGGGGACTTGGGCAATGAGCAGTTCTTC. This translates into CASSLSWGDLGNEQFF.

The V gene is TRBV5-4, the J gene TRBJ2-3; 7 bases fit TRBD2. The CDR3 contains 17 residues. V dropped 0 bases and J dropped 1; count of bases not matched to a gene: 8. CDR1 is SGHNT and CDR2 is YYREEE in the germline V gene (reference sequence). This chain's CDR3 is CASSLASNRGGTDTQYF. CDR3 DNA: TGTGCCAGCAGCTTGGCTTCTAATCGGGGGGGCACAGATACGCAGTATTTT.

The rearrangement links TRBV30 to TRBJ1-5, with D possibly matching TRBD1 (5 bases). Germline loops: CDR1 GTSNPN, CDR2 SVGIG (reference sequence). V lost 3 bases and J lost 0, with 12 bases in between. CDR3 length: 15 amino acids. For the CDR3, the DNA is TGTGCCTGGAGGCCGCAGGGCTATAGCAATCAGCCCCAGCATTTT. Translating it yields CAWRPQGYSNQPQHF.

The chain employs TRBV12-3 or TRBV12-4 and TRBJ2-3; a weak D match, TRBD2 (5 bases). This CDR3 is 13 amino acids long. Between the trimmed V and J ends, which lost 8 bases and 0 bases, there was a span of 9 bases. The CDR3 bases are TGTGCCAGCGGTCGGACTAGCACAGATACGCAGTATTTT. Its protein product is CASGRTSTDTQYF.

The V gene is TRBV6-5, the J gene TRBJ1-4, with 7 positions matching TRBD1. After removal of 6 bases from V and 5 bases from J, the junction contained 9 bases not matched to a gene. The germline V gene encodes CDR1 MNHEY and CDR2 SVGAGI. The CDR3 runs to 15 residues. The CDR3 protein is CASRSYRGSNEKLFF. The CDR3 region has the DNA TGTGCCAGCAGGTCATACAGGGGTTCGAATGAAAAACTGTTTTTT.

The DNA for the CDR3 is TGCGCCAGCACCGGACTAGTGATCACAGATACGCAGTATTTT. Its translation is CASTGLVITDTQYF. The V call is TRBV5-1, the J call TRBJ2-3; 7 bases align to TRBD2. The V gene end was trimmed by 6 bases and the J gene end by 2 bases; junction bases not matched to a gene: 6. The CDR3 sequence is 14 residues long. Germline V CDR1 and CDR2: SGHRS, YFSETQ.

The chain employs TRBV19 and TRBJ1-1; TRBD1 aligns across 7 bases. J gave up 6 bases and V 4 bases, and 8 bases lay outside the gene matches. Germline V gene lookup returns CDR1 LNHDA and CDR2 SQIVND (reference sequence). The CDR3 contains 14 residues. CDR3 nucleotides: TGTGCCAGTAGTACTCGAAACAGGGGACCTGAAGCTTTCTTT. Translating gives CASSTRNRGPEAFF.

V is TRBV5-6 and J is TRBJ1-1; D uncertain. This CDR3 has 12 residues. Trimming stripped 3 bases from V and 7 bases from J, with 10 bases between. Germline CDR1 is SGHDT and CDR2 is YYEEEE. CDR3 nucleotide sequence: TGTGCCAGCAGCTACACAGAATTTGAAGCTTTCTTT. As protein: CASSYTEFEAFF.

The genes are TRBV7-8 and TRBJ1-5; a possible D gene is TRBD1 (5 bases). Germline lookup yields CDR1 SGHVS and CDR2 FQNEAQ. V shed 5 bases and J shed 5 bases, with 10 bases lying between them. CDR3 size: 13 residues. The DNA for the CDR3 is TGTGCCAGCAGCGCAGACAGCGATCAGCCCCAGCATTTT. Amino acids: CASSADSDQPQHF.

The chain is built from TRBV4-1 and TRBJ2-5; 7 bases match TRBD2. This CDR3 comprises 17 residues. Per the germline V gene, CDR1 is MGHRA and CDR2 is YSYEKL. J lost 5 bases, V lost 1 base, and 13 bases had no gene match. The DNA for the CDR3 is TGCGCCAGCAGCCAAGGCCCAGGCGGGAGCGGTAGCGAGACCCAGTACTTC. This gives the protein CASSQGPGGSGSETQYF.

The chain carries TRBV4-1 and TRBJ2-1; TRBD2 is a possible D gene (5 bases). The V end lost 4 bases, the J end lost 4 bases, and 17 bases lay between the germline ends. Germline V gene lookup returns CDR1 MGHRA and CDR2 YSYEKL. CDR3 length: 16 amino acids. The CDR3 nucleotides read TGCGCCAGCAGCCGGGTCGCGGGTTCTAGTTACAATGAGCAGTTCTTC. This encodes CASSRVAGSSYNEQFF.

In DNA, the CDR3 is TGCGCCAGCAGCCAAGATGTCGTGGGCTTGGTCTATGGCTACACCTTC. The encoded protein is CASSQDVVGLVYGYTF. The V call is TRBV4-1, the J call TRBJ1-2; D is uncertain. Germline V gene lookup returns CDR1 MGHRA and CDR2 YSYEKL. V lost 0 bases, J lost 4 bases, and 15 bases lay in between. This CDR3 has 16 residues.

V usage is TRBV21-1 and J usage is TRBJ2-7; TRBD2, the table's D call, was not compared with the DNA. TRBV21-1 is listed as a pseudogene. The CDR3 spans 10 residues. The CDR3 DNA reads TGTGCCAGCCCCAAGATCGGGCAGTACTTC. Its protein is CASPKIGQYF.

CDR3 residues: CAWSQTGELFF. The DNA for the CDR3 is TGTGCCTGGAGCCAAACCGGGGAGCTGTTTTTT. The chain employs TRBV30 and TRBJ2-2, with D unresolved. The CDR3 is 11 amino acids. Germline CDR1 and CDR2: GTSNPN and SVGIG (reference sequence). The V end lost 3 bases, the J end lost 5 bases, and 4 bases lay between the germline ends. Full variable domain (missing parts from reference TRBV30 and TRBJ2-2): SQTIHQWPATLVQPVGSPLSLECTVEGTSNPNLYWYRQAAGRGLQLLFYSVGIGQISSEVPQNLSASRPQDRQFILSSKKLLLSDSGFYLCAWSQTGELFFGEGSRLTVL.

V is TRBV7-2 and J is TRBJ2-7; 7 nucleotides agree with TRBD1. CDR1 is SGHTA and CDR2 is FQGNSA in the germline V gene. With V trimmed by 6 bases and J by 7 bases, 9 bases remained unmatched. The CDR3 loop spans 13 amino acids. Here the CDR3 reads CASSQTGLGEQYF. Written as DNA, the CDR3 is TGTGCCAGCAGTCAGACAGGGCTCGGGGAGCAGTACTTC.

The chain links TRBV24-1 to TRBJ1-5; 7 positions match TRBD1. The CDR3 has 19 residues. In germline, CDR1 is KGHDR, CDR2 SFDVKD. Losses at the gene ends were 4 bases for V and 0 bases for J; bases not matched to a gene: 14. This CDR3 is CATSEPASRQGDSNQPQHF. CDR3 DNA: TGTGCCACCAGTGAACCTGCCTCGAGGCAGGGGGATAGCAATCAGCCCCAGCATTTT.

The chain combines TRBV29-1 with TRBJ2-7; 8 bases agree with TRBD2. The germline CDR1 and CDR2 sequences are SQVTM and ANQGSEA. V dropped 1 base and J dropped 0; count of bases not matched to a gene: 5. The CDR3 runs to 15 residues. This CDR3 reads CSVEVAGTTSYEQYF. CDR3 coding DNA: TGCAGCGTTGAAGTAGCGGGAACTACCTCCTACGAGCAGTACTTC.

Concerning this clone itself: One end of the junction varies from germline; a read error may be responsible. The rearrangement joins TRBV5-5 to TRBJ1-5, with unresolved D. The CDR3 sequence is 15 residues long. The germline CDR1 and CDR2 sequences are SGHKS and YYEKEE (reference sequence). The CDR3 bases are TGTGCCAGCAGCATCGTCCGTGGTAGCCATCAGCCCCAGCATTTT. Translated: CASSIVRGSHQPQHF.

The V gene is TRBV6-2 or TRBV6-3, the J gene TRBJ2-6, with 7 bases identical to TRBD1. Germline trimming cut 6 bases from V and 0 bases from J; bases unmatched to any gene: 5. This CDR3 comprises 16 residues. The germline V gene encodes CDR1 MNHEY and CDR2 SVGEGT. The CDR3 protein is CASSPQGVSGANVLTF. CDR3 coding DNA: TGTGCCAGCAGCCCTCAGGGGGTCTCTGGGGCCAACGTCCTGACTTTC.

The chain joins TRBV19 to TRBJ2-1; TRBD2 is a possible D gene (6 bases). The CDR3 has 15 amino acids. Deletions cut 4 bases from V and 0 bases from J, with 10 bases between. Germline CDR1 reads LNHDA; CDR2 reads SQIVND (reference sequence). CDR3 in DNA: TGTGCCAGTAGTAAAACGGGAGACTCCTACAATGAGCAGTTCTTC. Its protein product is CASSKTGDSYNEQFF.